The T cell receptor beta chain under discussion was sequenced for a study of PD-1 blockade in mismatch repair-deficient tumors. Whole-study findings and limits: Tumor-resident clones, often absent from pretreatment blood, expanded after pembrolizumab and then contracted.

This clone came up a few times. The antigen is not known. The TCR-sequenced patients were a few responders to pembrolizumab. V was shortened by 1 base and J by 4 bases, with 8 bases between the two germline ends. CDR3 size: 14 residues. Looked up from germline, CDR1 is LNHDA and CDR2 is SQIVND (reference sequence). Profiling relied on immunoSEQ multiplex PCR, and the TCRdb table lists in-frame clones only, not all of them. The sample has fewer than 60,000 clones, around 77% seen once. The TCR comes from an adult with mismatch repair-deficient cancer. This sample comprised PBMCs, obtained before pembrolizumab treatment. The chain combines TRBV19 with TRBJ1-5; D call uncertain. The CDR3 region has the DNA TGTGCCAGTAGTATAGGACAATCTAATCAGCCCCAGCATTTT. It encodes CASSIGQSNQPQHF. The full variable domain, in which reference TRBV19 and TRBJ1-5 provide the parts outside the CDR3, is DGGITQSPKYLFRKEGQNVTLSCEQNLNHDAMYWYRQDPGQGLRLIYYSQIVNDFQKGDIAEGYSVSREKKESFPLTVTSAQKNPTAFYLCASSIGQSNQPQHFGDGTRLSIL.